This T cell receptor (beta chain) appears in the sequencing data of a study of blood T cell repertoires in COVID-19. The wider study: Sites in the United States, Italy and Spain provided acute and convalescent COVID-19 samples.

Sequencing was performed with immunoSEQ multiplex PCR; in TCRdb, only in-frame clones are kept and a portion is missing. The table has approximately 150,000 clones, around 87% seen once. The CDR3 consists of 13 residues. This TCR was sampled from a man aged 65 to 79 with active COVID-19. The material sequenced was peripheral blood. This chain uses TRBV21-1 with TRBJ2-7; TRBD2 reflects the table's D call only, with no check against the DNA. TRBV21-1 is deemed a pseudogene. The CDR3 DNA is TGTGCCAGCAGCATGGGACTAGCGGGAGTGCAGTACTTC. It encodes CASSMGLAGVQYF.